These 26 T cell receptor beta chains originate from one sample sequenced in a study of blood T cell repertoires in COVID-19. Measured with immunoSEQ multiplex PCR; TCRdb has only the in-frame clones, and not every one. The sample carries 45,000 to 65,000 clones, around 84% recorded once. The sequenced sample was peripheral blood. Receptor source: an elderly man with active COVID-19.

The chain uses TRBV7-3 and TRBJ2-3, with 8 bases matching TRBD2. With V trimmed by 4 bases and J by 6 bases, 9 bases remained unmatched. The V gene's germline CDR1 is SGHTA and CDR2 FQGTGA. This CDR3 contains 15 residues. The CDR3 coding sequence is TGTGCCAGCAGCTCACTAGCGGAGGCCGGTGATACGCAGTATTTT. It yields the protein CASSSLAEAGDTQYF.

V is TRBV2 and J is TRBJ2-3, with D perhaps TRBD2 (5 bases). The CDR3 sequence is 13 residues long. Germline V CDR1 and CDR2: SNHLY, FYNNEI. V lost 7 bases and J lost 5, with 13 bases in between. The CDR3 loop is CASISSGRDTQYF. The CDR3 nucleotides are TGTGCCAGCATTTCAAGCGGTAGAGATACGCAGTATTTT. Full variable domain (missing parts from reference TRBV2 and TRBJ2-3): EPEVTQTPSHQVTQMGQEVILRCVPISNHLYFYWYRQILGQKVEFLVSFYNNEISEKSEIFDDQFSVERPDGSNFTLKIRSTKLEDSAMYFCASISSGRDTQYFGPGTRLTVL.

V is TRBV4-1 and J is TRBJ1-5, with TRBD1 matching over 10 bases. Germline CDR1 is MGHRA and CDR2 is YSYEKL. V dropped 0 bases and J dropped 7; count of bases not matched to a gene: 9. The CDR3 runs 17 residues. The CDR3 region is CASSQELPTGGEQPQHF. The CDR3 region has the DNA TGCGCCAGCAGCCAAGAGTTGCCGACAGGGGGCGAACAGCCCCAGCATTTT.

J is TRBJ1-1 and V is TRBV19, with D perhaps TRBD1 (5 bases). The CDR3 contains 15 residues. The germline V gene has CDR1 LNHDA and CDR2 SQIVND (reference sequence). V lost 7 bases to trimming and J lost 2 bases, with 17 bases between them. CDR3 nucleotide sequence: TGTGCCAGTAATCCCCAGGGCAGGGCCAACACTGAAGCTTTCTTT. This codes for CASNPQGRANTEAFF.

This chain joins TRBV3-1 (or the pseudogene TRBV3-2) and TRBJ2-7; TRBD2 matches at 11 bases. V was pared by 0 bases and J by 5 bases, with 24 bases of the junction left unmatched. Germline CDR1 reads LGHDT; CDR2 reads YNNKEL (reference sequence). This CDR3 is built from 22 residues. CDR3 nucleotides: TGTGCCAGCAGCCAAGACCCGTGGACAGGGAATAGCGGGAGGGCCAATAACGACGAGCAGTACTTC. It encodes CASSQDPWTGNSGRANNDEQYF.

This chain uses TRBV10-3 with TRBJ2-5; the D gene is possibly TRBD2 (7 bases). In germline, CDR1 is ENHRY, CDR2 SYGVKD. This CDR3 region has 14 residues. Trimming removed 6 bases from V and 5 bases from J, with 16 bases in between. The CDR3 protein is CAISEGGEVETQYF. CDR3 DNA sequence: TGTGCCATCAGCGAGGGGGGGGAGGTGGAGACCCAGTACTTC.

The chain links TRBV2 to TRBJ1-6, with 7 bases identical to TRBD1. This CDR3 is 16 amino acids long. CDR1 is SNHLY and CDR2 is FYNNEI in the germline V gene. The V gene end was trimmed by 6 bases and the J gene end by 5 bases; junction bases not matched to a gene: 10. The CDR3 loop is CASSLDRDPHNSPLHF. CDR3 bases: TGTGCCAGCAGCCTAGACAGGGATCCTCATAATTCACCCCTCCACTTT.

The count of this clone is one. Written as DNA, the CDR3 is TGTGCCAGCAGCGTACAGGCGGGACAGGTGATAGAGACCCAGTACTTC. Protein sequence: CASSVQAGQVIETQYF. The gene calls are TRBV9 and TRBJ2-5, with TRBD1 matching 8 bases. This CDR3 is 16 amino acids long. Germline values: CDR1 SGDLS, CDR2 YYNGEE. Trimming took 1 base from V and 4 from J; bases not matched to a gene: 9.

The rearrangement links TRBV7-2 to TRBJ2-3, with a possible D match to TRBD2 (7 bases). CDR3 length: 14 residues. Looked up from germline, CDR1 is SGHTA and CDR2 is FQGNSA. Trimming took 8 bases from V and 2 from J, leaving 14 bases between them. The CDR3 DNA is TGTGCCAGCTCCTTGGGGGGGCTCACAGATACGCAGTATTTT. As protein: CASSLGGLTDTQYF.

The CDR3 DNA follows: TGTGCCAGCAGCCAAGATTCTTGGCCCCGGGACATAGAATACAATGAGCAGTTCTTC. As protein: CASSQDSWPRDIEYNEQFF. This rearrangement joins TRBV3-1 (or the pseudogene TRBV3-2) to TRBJ2-1; maybe TRBD1 (6 bases). Trimming removed 0 bases at V and 4 bases at J, with 22 bases between. Looked up from germline, CDR1 is LGHDT and CDR2 is YNNKEL (reference sequence). The length of the CDR3 is 19 residues.

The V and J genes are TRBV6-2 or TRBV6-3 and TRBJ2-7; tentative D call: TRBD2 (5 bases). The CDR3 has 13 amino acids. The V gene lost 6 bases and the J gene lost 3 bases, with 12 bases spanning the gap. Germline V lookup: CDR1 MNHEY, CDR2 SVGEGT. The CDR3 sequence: CASSLAKHYEQYF. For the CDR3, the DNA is TGTGCCAGCAGCTTAGCGAAACACTACGAGCAGTACTTC.

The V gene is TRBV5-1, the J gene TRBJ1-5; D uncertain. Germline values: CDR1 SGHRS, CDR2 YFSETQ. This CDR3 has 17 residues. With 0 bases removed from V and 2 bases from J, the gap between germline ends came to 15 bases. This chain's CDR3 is CASSLGVGDGGNQPQHF. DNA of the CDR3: TGCGCCAGCAGCTTGGGGGTTGGAGATGGAGGCAATCAGCCCCAGCATTTT.

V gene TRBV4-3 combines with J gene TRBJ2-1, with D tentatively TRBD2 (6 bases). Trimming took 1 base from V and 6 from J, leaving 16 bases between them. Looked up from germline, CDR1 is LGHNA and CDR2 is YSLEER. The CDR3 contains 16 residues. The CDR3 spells CASSQVWGGPGNEQFF. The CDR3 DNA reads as TGCGCCAGCAGCCAAGTTTGGGGAGGTCCCGGCAATGAGCAGTTCTTC.

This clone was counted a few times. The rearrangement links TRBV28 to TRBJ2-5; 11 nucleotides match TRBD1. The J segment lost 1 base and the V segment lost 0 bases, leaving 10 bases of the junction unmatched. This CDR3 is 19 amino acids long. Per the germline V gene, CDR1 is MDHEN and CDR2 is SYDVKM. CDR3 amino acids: CASSLWGRTGGAPQETQYF. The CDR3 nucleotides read TGTGCCAGCAGTTTATGGGGGAGGACAGGGGGCGCGCCCCAAGAGACCCAGTACTTC.

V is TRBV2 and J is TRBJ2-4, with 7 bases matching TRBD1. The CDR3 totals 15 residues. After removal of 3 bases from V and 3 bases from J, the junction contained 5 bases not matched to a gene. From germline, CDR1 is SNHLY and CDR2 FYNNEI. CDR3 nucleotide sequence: TGTGCCAGCAGTGAGAAGGGGGCGGGCAAAAACATTCAGTACTTC. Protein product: CASSEKGAGKNIQYF.

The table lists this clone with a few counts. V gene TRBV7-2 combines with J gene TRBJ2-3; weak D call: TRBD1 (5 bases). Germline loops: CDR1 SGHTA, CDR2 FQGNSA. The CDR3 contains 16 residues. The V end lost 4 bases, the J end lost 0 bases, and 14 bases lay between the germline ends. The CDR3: CASSSPDTPSTDTQYF. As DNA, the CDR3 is TGTGCCAGCAGCTCCCCGGACACACCTAGCACAGATACGCAGTATTTT.

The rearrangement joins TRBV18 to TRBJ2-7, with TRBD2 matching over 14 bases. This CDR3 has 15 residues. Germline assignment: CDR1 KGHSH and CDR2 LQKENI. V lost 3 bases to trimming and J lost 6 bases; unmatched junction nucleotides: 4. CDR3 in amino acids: CASSPQTSGRGEQYF. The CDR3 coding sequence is TGTGCCAGCTCACCTCAGACTAGCGGGAGGGGCGAGCAGTACTTC. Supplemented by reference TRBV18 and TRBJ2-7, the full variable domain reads NAGVMQNPRHLVRRRGQEARLRCSPMKGHSHVYWYRQLPEEGLKFMVYLQKENIIDESGMPKERFSAEFPKEGPSILRIQQVVRGDSAAYFCASSPQTSGRGEQYFGPGTRLTVT.

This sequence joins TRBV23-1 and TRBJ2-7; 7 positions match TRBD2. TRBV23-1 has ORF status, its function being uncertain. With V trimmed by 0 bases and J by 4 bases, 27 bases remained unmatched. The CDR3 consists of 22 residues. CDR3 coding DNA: TGCGCCAGCAGTCAATCAAAGGGCCGGGGGGAGGGCCTCTGTAAATCGGGGTACGAGCAGTACTTC. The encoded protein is CASSQSKGRGEGLCKSGYEQYF.

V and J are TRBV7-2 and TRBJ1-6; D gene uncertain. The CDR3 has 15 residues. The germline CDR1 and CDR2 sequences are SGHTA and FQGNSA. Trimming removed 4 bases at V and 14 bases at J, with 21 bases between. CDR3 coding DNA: TGTGCCAGCAGCTACCCTGGACTGACCACCGGGACCCTCCACTTT. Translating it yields CASSYPGLTTGTLHF.

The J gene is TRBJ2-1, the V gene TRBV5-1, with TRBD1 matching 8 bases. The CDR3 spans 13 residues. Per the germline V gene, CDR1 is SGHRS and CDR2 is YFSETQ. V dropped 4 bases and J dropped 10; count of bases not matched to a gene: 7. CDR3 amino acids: CASSRRQGFEQFF. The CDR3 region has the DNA TGCGCCAGCAGCAGAAGACAGGGGTTCGAGCAGTTCTTC.

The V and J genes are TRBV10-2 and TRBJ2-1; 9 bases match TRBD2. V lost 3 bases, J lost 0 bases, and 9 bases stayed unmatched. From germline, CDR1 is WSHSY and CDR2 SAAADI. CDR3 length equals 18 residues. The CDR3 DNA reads TGCGCCAGCAGTGAACGTGGGGCGGGAGGGAGCTCCTACAATGAGCAGTTCTTC. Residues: CASSERGAGGSSYNEQFF.

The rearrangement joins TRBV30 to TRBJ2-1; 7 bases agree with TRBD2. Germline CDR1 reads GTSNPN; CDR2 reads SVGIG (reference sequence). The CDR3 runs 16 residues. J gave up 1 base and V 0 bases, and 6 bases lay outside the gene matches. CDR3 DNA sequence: TGTGCCTGGAGTGTTAGCGGGCGCTTTTCCTACAATGAGCAGTTCTTC. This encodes CAWSVSGRFSYNEQFF.

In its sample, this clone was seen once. The CDR3 nucleotides are TGTGCCGGATCCGACGGGAGCCACGAGCAGTACTTC. Protein sequence: CAGSDGSHEQYF. The gene calls are TRBV2 and TRBJ2-7; D is possibly TRBD2 (6 bases). The CDR3 covers 12 residues. Germline values: CDR1 SNHLY, CDR2 FYNNEI. Trimming shortened V by 11 bases and J by 5 bases, and 16 bases separated the two germline ends.

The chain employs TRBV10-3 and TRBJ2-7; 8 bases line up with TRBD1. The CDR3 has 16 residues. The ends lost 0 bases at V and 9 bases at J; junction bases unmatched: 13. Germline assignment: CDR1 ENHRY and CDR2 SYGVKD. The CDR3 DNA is TGTGCCATCAGTGAGTCGCCGGACAGGGCCTCAACGGGGCAGTACTTC. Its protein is CAISESPDRASTGQYF.

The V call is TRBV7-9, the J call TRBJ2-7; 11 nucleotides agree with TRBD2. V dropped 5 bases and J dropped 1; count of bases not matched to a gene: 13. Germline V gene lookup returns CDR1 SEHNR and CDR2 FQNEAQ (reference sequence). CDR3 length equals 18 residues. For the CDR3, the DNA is TGTGCCAGCAGCCCAAAACTCCGGACTAGCGGGCCGTCCTACGAGCAGTACTTC. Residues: CASSPKLRTSGPSYEQYF.

The CDR3 region has the DNA TGTGCCAGCAACCCTTTATTGAGTCCAGGGGGAGAAGACGAGCAGTACTTC. Translating it yields CASNPLLSPGGEDEQYF. The chain carries TRBV7-3 and TRBJ2-7; 7 bases align to TRBD1. The CDR3 spans 17 residues. Germline assignment: CDR1 SGHTA and CDR2 FQGTGA. With 7 bases clipped from V and 5 bases from J, the junction kept 20 bases outside the gene matches.